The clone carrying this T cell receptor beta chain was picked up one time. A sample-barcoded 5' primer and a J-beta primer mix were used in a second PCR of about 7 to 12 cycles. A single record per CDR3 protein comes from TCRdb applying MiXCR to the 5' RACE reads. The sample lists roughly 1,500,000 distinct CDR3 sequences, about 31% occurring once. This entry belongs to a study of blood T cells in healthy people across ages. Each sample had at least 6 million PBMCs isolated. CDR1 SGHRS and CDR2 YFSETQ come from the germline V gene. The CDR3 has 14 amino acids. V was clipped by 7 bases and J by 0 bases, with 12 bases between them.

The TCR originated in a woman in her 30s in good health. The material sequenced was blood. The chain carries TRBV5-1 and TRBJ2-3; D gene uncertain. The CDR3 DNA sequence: TGCGCCAGCGCCTTTACCGGGAGCACAGATACGCAGTATTTT. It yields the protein CASAFTGSTDTQYF.